The present T cell receptor beta chain was sequenced within a study of OX40 agonist ivuxolimab in advanced cancers. For the study at large: An agonistic anti-OX40 (CD134) antibody, ivuxolimab, was used to treat the patients.

This CDR3 is built from 15 residues. CDR1 is SGHRS, CDR2 YFSETQ, per germline. V dropped 4 bases and J dropped 4 bases, with 16 bases sitting between them. Generated by immunoSEQ multiplex PCR, the TCRdb table keeps only in-frame clones and is missing some. Among around 120,000 clones, around 89% were seen once, and the ten largest hold 0.55% to 0.7%. The source was CD4+ or CD8+ T cells sorted from blood, collected in a trial of the OX40 agonist ivuxolimab. The chain employs TRBV5-1 and TRBJ2-3; TRBD1 or TRBD2 may be the D gene (5 bases each). The sequence was collected from an adult with an advanced solid tumor such as melanoma, head and neck, liver or kidney cancer. The CDR3 reads CASSLRGVTPDTQYF. The DNA for the CDR3 is TGCGCCAGCAGCCTTCGAGGGGTCACCCCAGATACGCAGTATTTT.